This TCR beta chain is from a study of T cells in Graves' hyperthyroidism and ophthalmopathy. At the level of the study: Once the initial diagnosis was made, peripheral blood was obtained before any treatment.

TCR beta CDR3 regions were amplified from RNA. Using the HTBI primer set, a first-round RT-PCR was run on the TCR CDR3. TCRdb itself ran the multiplex PCR reads through MiXCR, one entry per CDR3 protein. The table lists around 530,000 distinct CDR3 sequences, 15% to 20% of them singletons. Every diagnosis used clinical symptoms, serum thyroxine and TRAb, thyroid ultrasound and orbital computed tomography. In its sample, this clonotype was seen many times. Material: blood. The receptor was isolated from a woman under 30 with Graves' ophthalmopathy.

The CDR3 region is CASSALGYQPQHF. CDR3 in DNA: TGTGCCAGCAGCGCATTAGGGTACCAGCCCCAGCATTTT. J is TRBJ1-5 and V is TRBV2; D gene ambiguous. Germline lookup yields CDR1 SNHLY and CDR2 FYNNEI. The length of the CDR3 is 13 residues. Trimming took off 6 bases at V and 7 bases at J, with 13 bases between the two ends. The entire variable domain, with the rest obtained from reference TRBV2 and TRBJ1-5, is as follows: EPEVTQTPSHQVTQMGQEVILRCVPISNHLYFYWYRQILGQKVEFLVSFYNNEISEKSEIFDDQFSVERPDGSNFTLKIRSTKLEDSAMYFCASSALGYQPQHFGDGTRLSIL.